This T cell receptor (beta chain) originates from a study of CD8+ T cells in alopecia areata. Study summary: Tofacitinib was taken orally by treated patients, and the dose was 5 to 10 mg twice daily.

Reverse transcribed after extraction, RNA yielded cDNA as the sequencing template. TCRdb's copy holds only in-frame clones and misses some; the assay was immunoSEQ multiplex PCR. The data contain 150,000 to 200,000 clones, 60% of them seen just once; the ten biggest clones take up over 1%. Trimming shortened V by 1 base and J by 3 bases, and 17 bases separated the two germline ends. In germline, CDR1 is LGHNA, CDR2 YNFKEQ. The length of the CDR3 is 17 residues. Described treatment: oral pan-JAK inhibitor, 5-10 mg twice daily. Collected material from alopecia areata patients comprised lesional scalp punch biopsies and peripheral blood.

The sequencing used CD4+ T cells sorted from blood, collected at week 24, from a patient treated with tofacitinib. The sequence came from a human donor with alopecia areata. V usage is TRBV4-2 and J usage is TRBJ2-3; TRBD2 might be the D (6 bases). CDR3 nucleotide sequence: TGTGCCAGCAGCCAAGCTCATTTCGCGGGGCAAACAGATACGCAGTATTTT. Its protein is CASSQAHFAGQTDTQYF.